One sample yielded the 20 T cell receptor beta chains listed below, sequenced in a study of radiotherapy plus CTLA-4 blockade in lung cancer. Assay: immunoSEQ multiplex PCR; the TCRdb copy retains only in-frame clones and omits some. The sample yields some 48,000 clones, roughly 90% seen once. The sample here was peripheral blood, taken from a patient treated with radiotherapy plus ipilimumab. The receptors derive from a human donor with non-small cell lung cancer that progressed on radiotherapy plus ipilimumab. Some clones in this sample may be carry-over from other donors' samples.

The genes are TRBV11-2 and TRBJ1-5; 7 bases match TRBD1. The CDR3 sequence is 15 residues long. Germline V gene sequence: CDR1 SGHAT, CDR2 FQNNGV. Losses at the gene ends were 3 bases for V and 5 bases for J; bases not matched to a gene: 7. The CDR3 is CASSFGQGGDQPQHF. Here the CDR3 DNA reads TGTGCCAGCAGCTTCGGCCAGGGGGGCGATCAGCCCCAGCATTTT.

The chain employs TRBV27 and TRBJ1-4, with no clear D. V lost 6 bases and J lost 0, with 11 bases in between. Germline lookup yields CDR1 MNHEY and CDR2 SMNVEV (reference sequence). The CDR3 spans 15 residues. DNA for the CDR3: TGTGCCAGCAGCCCGTCTATTGCAACTAATGAAAAACTGTTTTTT. It encodes CASSPSIATNEKLFF.

This clone has only one observation. The gene calls are TRBV21-1 and TRBJ2-5; TRBD2, the table's D call, lacks a check against the DNA. TRBV21-1 counts as a pseudogene. The CDR3 runs 18 residues. In DNA form, the CDR3 reads TGTGCCAGCAGCAAAGTTGGGGGGGGACCCGGACAGCAAGAGACCCAGTACTTC. It specifies CASSKVGGGPGQQETQYF.

This clone qualifies as medium-sized. The chain has TRBV12-5 and TRBJ2-1, with 8 bases identical to TRBD2. V gave up 4 bases and J gave up 4 bases; unmatched junction bases: 6. Germline V gene sequence: CDR1 LGHNT, CDR2 FRNRAP. There are 15 residues in the CDR3. The CDR3 DNA reads as TGTGCTAGTGGTTCGGGGGGGCCGGGTTACAATGAGCAGTTCTTC. It is translated as CASGSGGPGYNEQFF.

The V gene is TRBV15, the J gene TRBJ2-5, with 7 bases aligning to TRBD1. CDR1 and CDR2 from the germline V gene are LNHNV and YYDKDF (reference sequence). The CDR3 loop spans 15 amino acids. V shed 3 bases, J shed 0 bases, and the junction held 4 bases outside the gene matches. CDR3 protein: CATSRGTVNQETQYF. The CDR3, as DNA: TGTGCCACCAGCAGGGGGACAGTTAACCAAGAGACCCAGTACTTC.

The chain is built from TRBV9 and TRBJ2-3; TRBD2 aligns across 9 bases. Losses at the gene ends were 0 bases for V and 2 bases for J; bases not matched to a gene: 1. Germline-derived CDR1 and CDR2 are SGDLS and YYNGEE. The CDR3 totals 15 residues. The CDR3 here is CASSVVAGVTDTQYF. Here the CDR3 DNA reads TGTGCCAGCAGCGTAGTAGCGGGGGTCACAGATACGCAGTATTTT.

Only one count was recorded for this clone. The gene calls are TRBV4-3 and TRBJ2-1; 8 nucleotides line up with TRBD2. The CDR3 is made up of 16 amino acids. The ends lost 5 bases at V and 4 bases at J; junction bases unmatched: 10. The V gene's germline CDR1 is LGHNA and CDR2 YSLEER. The CDR3 nucleotides read TGCGCCAGCAGCTTTCGAGCGGGAGTGGTATACAATGAGCAGTTCTTC. As protein: CASSFRAGVVYNEQFF.

The chain couples TRBV6-5 to TRBJ1-1; D is undetermined. With 2 bases removed from V and 0 bases from J, the gap between germline ends came to 13 bases. Germline loops: CDR1 MNHEY, CDR2 SVGAGI. There are 16 residues in the CDR3. The CDR3 loop is CASSYRWGGLNTEAFF. CDR3 nucleotides: TGTGCCAGCAGTTACAGGTGGGGAGGACTGAACACTGAAGCTTTCTTT.

The rearrangement joins TRBV2 to TRBJ2-5, with 7 bases that match TRBD1. V trimming: 6 bases; J trimming: 2 bases; junction bases outside the gene matches: 9. Germline CDR1 and CDR2: SNHLY and FYNNEI. There are 15 residues in the CDR3. The CDR3 region is CASSEMGQTQETQYF. CDR3 bases: TGTGCCAGCAGCGAAATGGGACAGACTCAAGAGACCCAGTACTTC.

V is TRBV25-1 and J is TRBJ1-6; D is uncertain. The CDR3 has 17 amino acids. V lost 2 bases to trimming and J lost 7 bases, with 18 bases between them. Germline assignment: CDR1 MGHDK and CDR2 SYGVNS. CDR3 DNA sequence: TGTGCCAGCAGTGAACTCCCGGGTTCCCGACTAAATTCACCCCTCCACTTT. Translation gives CASSELPGSRLNSPLHF.

This rearrangement joins TRBV29-1 to TRBJ2-1; a possible D gene is TRBD2 (6 bases). Looked up from germline, CDR1 is SQVTM and CDR2 is ANQGSEA. CDR3 length equals 14 residues. The V gene lost 4 bases and the J gene lost 0 bases, with 10 bases spanning the gap. CDR3 DNA sequence: TGCAGCGTTGGGGGGGTCTTCTCCTACAATGAGCAGTTCTTC. This encodes CSVGGVFSYNEQFF.

This chain uses TRBV4-1 with TRBJ1-4; 7 bases align to TRBD1. The germline V gene has CDR1 MGHRA and CDR2 YSYEKL. Losses at the gene ends were 1 base for V and 2 bases for J; bases not matched to a gene: 4. The CDR3 is 16 residues long. CDR3: CASSQAQGITNEKLFF. For the CDR3, the DNA is TGCGCCAGCAGCCAAGCACAGGGGATCACTAATGAAAAACTGTTTTTT.

The chain combines TRBV2 with TRBJ2-1, with TRBD1 identical over 7 bases. The CDR3 sequence is 17 residues long. V dropped 4 bases and J dropped 2; count of bases not matched to a gene: 11. Germline-derived CDR1 and CDR2 are SNHLY and FYNNEI. CDR3 sequence (DNA): TGTGCCAGCAGTGCCCGGAGACAGGGTCGGGCCTACAATGAGCAGTTCTTC. It yields the protein CASSARRQGRAYNEQFF. Full variable domain (missing parts from reference TRBV2 and TRBJ2-1): EPEVTQTPSHQVTQMGQEVILRCVPISNHLYFYWYRQILGQKVEFLVSFYNNEISEKSEIFDDQFSVERPDGSNFTLKIRSTKLEDSAMYFCASSARRQGRAYNEQFFGPGTRLTVL.

This rearrangement joins TRBV11-2 to TRBJ2-1; D gene uncertain. The CDR3 has 12 residues. The V gene's germline CDR1 is SGHAT and CDR2 FQNNGV. V lost 5 bases and J lost 8, with 10 bases in between. In DNA form, the CDR3 reads TGTGCCAGCAGCCCACCGGGTGATGAGCAGTTCTTC. This gives the protein CASSPPGDEQFF.

This clone was detected only once. V and J are TRBV27 and TRBJ2-3; 7 bases agree with TRBD2. The ends lost 5 bases at V and 0 bases at J; junction bases unmatched: 11. Germline lookup yields CDR1 MNHEY and CDR2 SMNVEV (reference sequence). CDR3 size: 17 residues. CDR3 residues: CASSLVQGAGSTDTQYF. In nucleotides, the CDR3 is TGTGCCAGCAGTCTAGTCCAGGGAGCGGGGAGCACAGATACGCAGTATTTT.

This rearrangement joins TRBV4-1 to TRBJ2-1, with TRBD1 matching over 8 bases. The J segment lost 4 bases and the V segment lost 3 bases, leaving 11 bases of the junction unmatched. Per the germline V gene, CDR1 is MGHRA and CDR2 is YSYEKL. The CDR3 totals 17 residues. The CDR3: CASSQSTGRGPYNEQFF. The CDR3 DNA reads as TGCGCCAGCAGCCAGAGCACGGGCAGGGGGCCTTACAATGAGCAGTTCTTC.

The rearrangement uses TRBV6-1 and TRBJ2-7; TRBD1 might be the D (7 bases). The germline CDR1 and CDR2 sequences are MNHNS and SASEGT. The CDR3 is made up of 15 amino acids. Trimming removed 7 bases from V and 2 bases from J, with 18 bases in between. CDR3 nucleotides: TGTGCCAGCATTCTGCAGACAGGGAGGACCTACGAGCAGTACTTC. It translates to CASILQTGRTYEQYF.

This chain connects TRBV9 to TRBJ1-2; TRBD1 aligns across 10 bases. V trimming: 4 bases; J trimming: 3 bases; junction bases outside the gene matches: 15. This CDR3 region has 18 residues. Germline V lookup: CDR1 SGDLS, CDR2 YYNGEE. This CDR3 reads CASSQTRGQGSPDYGYTF. The CDR3, as DNA: TGTGCCAGCAGCCAAACCAGGGGACAGGGGAGCCCGGACTATGGCTACACCTTC.

This sequence joins TRBV19 and TRBJ2-7; D may be TRBD1 (6 bases). The CDR3 is made up of 15 amino acids. V was pared by 1 base and J by 3 bases, with 13 bases between. Germline values: CDR1 LNHDA, CDR2 SQIVND (reference sequence). CDR3 sequence: CASSIVTGNYYEQYF. The CDR3 bases are TGTGCCAGTAGTATAGTGACAGGAAACTACTACGAGCAGTACTTC.

For the CDR3, the DNA is TGCACCAGCAGCCAAGCCAGCCCCTTGACAGGGGATAATTCACCCCTCCACTTT. Amino acids: CTSSQASPLTGDNSPLHF. This chain links TRBV1 with TRBJ1-6; the table's D call of TRBD1 was not tested on the DNA. TRBV1 constitutes a pseudogene. The CDR3 runs to 18 residues.